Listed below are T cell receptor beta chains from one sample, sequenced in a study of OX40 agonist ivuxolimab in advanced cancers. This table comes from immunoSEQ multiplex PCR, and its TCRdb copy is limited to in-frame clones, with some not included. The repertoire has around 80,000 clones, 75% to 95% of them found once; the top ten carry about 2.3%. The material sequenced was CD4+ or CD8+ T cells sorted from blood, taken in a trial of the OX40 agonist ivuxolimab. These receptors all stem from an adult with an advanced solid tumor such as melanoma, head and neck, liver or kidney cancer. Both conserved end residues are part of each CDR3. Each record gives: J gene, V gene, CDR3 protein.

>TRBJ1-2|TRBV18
CASSPEVSGTGGYTF
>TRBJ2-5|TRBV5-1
CASSLANQETQYF
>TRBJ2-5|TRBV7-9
CASSYAANQETQYF
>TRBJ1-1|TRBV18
CASSPGGTAEAFF
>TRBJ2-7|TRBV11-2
CASSFLAGPYEQYF
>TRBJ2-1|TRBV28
CASRAVIHNEQFF
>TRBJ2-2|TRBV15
CATSRESPHTARTGELFF
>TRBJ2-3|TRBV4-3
CASSRARSGTDTQYF
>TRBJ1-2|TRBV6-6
CASSYSTDLNYGYTF
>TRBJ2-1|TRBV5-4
CASSFGRHSYNEQFF
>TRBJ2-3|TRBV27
CASRFDRTGSTDTQYF
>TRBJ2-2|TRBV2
CASSVYGRDGTGELFF
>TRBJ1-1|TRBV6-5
CASREGTEAFF
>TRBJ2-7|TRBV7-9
CASSSAGTRGEQYF
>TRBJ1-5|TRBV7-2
CASSLAPQGVGNQPQHF
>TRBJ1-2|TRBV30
CAWSPDRKDGYTF
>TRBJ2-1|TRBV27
CASNRLGGDNEQFF
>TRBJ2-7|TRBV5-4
CASRSSGGPYEQYF
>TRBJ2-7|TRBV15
CATSRDAGGSYEQYF
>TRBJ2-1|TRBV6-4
CASSDVGREQFF
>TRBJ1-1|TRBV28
CASSLPDRGNTEAFF
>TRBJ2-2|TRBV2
CASSDRGTSGELFF
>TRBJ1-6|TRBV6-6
CASSSGNSPLHF
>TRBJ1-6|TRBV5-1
CASSTGGKSSYNSPLHF
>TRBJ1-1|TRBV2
CASSPDGWNTEAFF
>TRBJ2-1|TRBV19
CASRGRYNEQFF
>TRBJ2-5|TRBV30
CAWSAAVETQYF
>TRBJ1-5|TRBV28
CASTPGGAGASNQPQHF
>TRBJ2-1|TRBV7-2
CASRQGNEQFF
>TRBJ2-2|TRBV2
CASSYSGPPGELFF
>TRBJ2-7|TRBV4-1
CASSQGGGEQYF
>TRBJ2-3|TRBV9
CASSRADTQYF
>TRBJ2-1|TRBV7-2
CASSLGTSGSYSYNEQFF
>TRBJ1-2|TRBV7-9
CASSNPLNYGYTF
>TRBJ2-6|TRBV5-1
CASSLDGPSSGANVLTF
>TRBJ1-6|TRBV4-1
CASSLIPGHWNSPLHF
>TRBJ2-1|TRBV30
CAWSVQGIEQFF
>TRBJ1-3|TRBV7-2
CASSLGQGIRSGNTIYF
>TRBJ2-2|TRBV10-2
CASSEHRTENTGELFF
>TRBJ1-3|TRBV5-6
CASSPPGRTSGNTIYF
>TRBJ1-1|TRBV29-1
CSARPVAGLPEAFF
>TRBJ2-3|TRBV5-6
CASSVSGQGSDTQYF
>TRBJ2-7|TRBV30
CAWTRTGGFSEQYF
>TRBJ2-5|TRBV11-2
CASSLGTGRGETQYF
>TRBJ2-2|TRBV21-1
CASSWTSNTGELFF
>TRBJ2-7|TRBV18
CASSLITYEQYF
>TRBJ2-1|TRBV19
CASSIQRERNEQFF
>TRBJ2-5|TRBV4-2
CASSQGGSGETQYF
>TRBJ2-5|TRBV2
CASIRLGGAGGQETQYF
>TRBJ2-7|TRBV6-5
CASSYSGTSYEQYF
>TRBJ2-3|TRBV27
CASTLRRGYDTQYF